A single sample is the source of the 31 T cell receptor beta chains below, sequenced in a study of vaccination effects on CD4 cells after COVID-19. Scientists isolated CD4+ T cells after a roughly 10-day culture period ended. Their specific antigens are unknown. Repertoires were generated with immunoSEQ multiplex PCR, while TCRdb's copy carries only in-frame clones and drops some. Of about 74,000 clones listed, 60% to 80% are singletons. The material was CD4+ T cells from PBMCs cultured without peptide, obtained before COVID-19 vaccination. The receptor set was obtained from a human donor who received a COVID-19 vaccine.

V usage is TRBV5-1 and J usage is TRBJ2-2; D not certain. Germline CDR1 and CDR2: SGHRS and YFSETQ. V was shortened by 7 bases and J by 4 bases, with 11 bases between the two germline ends. The CDR3 loop spans 13 amino acids. The CDR3 DNA follows: TGCGCCAGCGCTCTGTGGGTCACCGGGGAGCTGTTTTTT. This encodes CASALWVTGELFF.

The V gene is TRBV6-5, the J gene TRBJ1-4, with TRBD1 as a possible D gene (5 bases). V was trimmed by 5 bases and J by 0 bases, leaving 7 bases between them. This CDR3 comprises 14 residues. CDR1 is MNHEY and CDR2 is SVGAGI in the germline V gene. CDR3 amino acids: CASSQTATNEKLFF. The CDR3 DNA sequence: TGTGCCAGCAGTCAGACAGCAACTAATGAAAAACTGTTTTTT.

The chain employs TRBV7-8 and TRBJ1-2; 8 bases fit TRBD1. Germline V gene sequence: CDR1 SGHVS, CDR2 FQNEAQ. CDR3 length: 14 residues. V shed 5 bases, J shed 8 bases, and the junction held 10 bases outside the gene matches. The CDR3 loop reads CASSQTGQGRGYTF. The CDR3 DNA follows: TGTGCCAGCAGCCAAACCGGACAGGGTCGGGGCTACACCTTC. Looking up the rest from reference TRBV7-8 and TRBJ1-2 gives the full variable domain: GAGVSQSPRYKVAKRGQDVALRCDPISGHVSLFWYQQALGQGPEFLTYFQNEAQLDKSGLPSDRFFAERPEGSVSTLKIQRTQQEDSAVYLCASSQTGQGRGYTFGSGTRLTVV.

The J gene is TRBJ2-3, the V gene TRBV11-3; weak D call: TRBD2 (5 bases). CDR1 SGHNT and CDR2 YENEEA come from the germline V gene. The CDR3 covers 14 residues. V was clipped by 5 bases and J by 3 bases, with 12 bases between them. The CDR3 region is CASSPMRATDTQYF. The CDR3 DNA is TGTGCCAGCAGCCCCATGCGGGCTACAGATACGCAGTATTTT.

This chain links TRBV5-6 with TRBJ2-2; D remains unclear. V lost 3 bases to trimming and J lost 3 bases, with 6 bases between them. CDR1 and CDR2 from the germline V gene are SGHDT and YYEEEE. The CDR3 loop spans 13 amino acids. CDR3 in amino acids: CASSWGHTGELFF. CDR3 DNA sequence: TGTGCCAGCAGCTGGGGTCACACCGGGGAGCTGTTTTTT.

V gene TRBV7-7 combines with J gene TRBJ1-5; D perhaps matches TRBD1 (5 bases). Looked up from germline, CDR1 is SSHAT and CDR2 is FNYEAQ (reference sequence). V was pared by 5 bases and J by 2 bases, with 13 bases between. The CDR3 loop spans 15 amino acids. The CDR3 here is CASSNRQSGNQPQHF. The CDR3 nucleotides read TGTGCCAGCAGCAACAGACAGTCGGGCAATCAGCCCCAGCATTTT.

The chain uses TRBV27 and TRBJ2-6; D is unclear. Trimming left V 6 bases short and J 0 bases short, with 9 bases between. Germline V CDR1 and CDR2: MNHEY, SMNVEV (reference sequence). This CDR3 spans 15 amino acids. As DNA, the CDR3 is TGTGCCAGCAGCAAAAGCAGCTCTGGGGCCAACGTCCTGACTTTC. As protein: CASSKSSSGANVLTF. The full variable domain, its missing parts supplied by reference TRBV27 and TRBJ2-6, is EAQVTQNPRYLITVTGKKLTVTCSQNMNHEYMSWYRQDPGLGLRQIYYSMNVEVTDKGDVPEGYKVSRKEKRNFPLILESPSPNQTSLYFCASSKSSSGANVLTFGAGSRLTVL.

This rearrangement joins TRBV4-1 to TRBJ2-1; TRBD2 might be the D (6 bases). V was pared by 4 bases and J by 9 bases, with 19 bases between. Germline V gene sequence: CDR1 MGHRA, CDR2 YSYEKL. This CDR3 is 15 amino acids long. The DNA of the CDR3 is TGCGCCAGCAGCCGCGGGGCCCCTGGATATGGTGAGCAGTTCTTC. It codes for CASSRGAPGYGEQFF.

The chain joins TRBV27 to TRBJ1-1; D perhaps matches TRBD1 (5 bases). This CDR3 is 13 amino acids long. V dropped 9 bases and J dropped 0 bases, with 11 bases sitting between them. Germline CDR1 MNHEY, CDR2 SMNVEV (reference sequence). The CDR3 protein is CARGAGLNTEAFF. The CDR3 DNA reads TGTGCCAGGGGAGCAGGGCTGAACACTGAAGCTTTCTTT.

The gene calls are TRBV5-1 and TRBJ1-6; TRBD1 might be the D (5 bases). Germline V lookup: CDR1 SGHRS, CDR2 YFSETQ. Trimming removed 0 bases from V and 7 bases from J, with 11 bases in between. The CDR3 totals 15 residues. The CDR3 DNA reads as TGCGCCAGCAGCTTGGTTCAGGGAGGGAATTCACCCCTCCACTTT. It encodes CASSLVQGGNSPLHF. Full variable domain (rest looked up from reference TRBV5-1 and TRBJ1-6): KAGVTQTPRYLIKTRGQQVTLSCSPISGHRSVSWYQQTPGQGLQFLFEYFSETQRNKGNFPGRFSGRQFSNSRSEMNVSTLELGDSALYLCASSLVQGGNSPLHFGNGTRLTVT.

This clone occurred a few times. The rearrangement joins TRBV11-2 to TRBJ1-6; 9 nucleotides line up with TRBD1. Looked up from germline, CDR1 is SGHAT and CDR2 is FQNNGV. V lost 4 bases, J lost 8 bases, and 3 bases stayed unmatched. This CDR3 region has 14 residues. The CDR3 DNA reads as TGTGCCAGCAGCTCTCGGACAGGGGATTCACCCCTCCACTTT. It translates to CASSSRTGDSPLHF.

This chain joins TRBV6-5 and TRBJ1-2, with a weak D call TRBD1 (5 bases). The CDR3 is 15 residues long. V gave up 4 bases and J gave up 7 bases, with 19 bases separating them. Per the germline V gene, CDR1 is MNHEY and CDR2 is SVGAGI. For the CDR3, the DNA is TGTGCCAGCAGTTCGACCGGGACTACCGTCTCTGGCTACACCTTC. This encodes CASSSTGTTVSGYTF.

The V and J genes are TRBV18 and TRBJ1-6; TRBD1 matches 9 bases. V shed 6 bases and J 6 bases; nucleotides not matched to a gene: 3. This CDR3 region has 14 residues. Germline assignment: CDR1 KGHSH and CDR2 LQKENI. The CDR3: CASSGQGGNSPLHF. DNA for the CDR3: TGTGCCAGCTCGGGACAGGGTGGTAATTCACCCCTCCACTTT.

The J gene is TRBJ2-2, the V gene TRBV10-2, with 9 bases lining up with TRBD1. The V segment lost 10 bases and the J segment 5 bases; nucleotides outside the gene matches: 5. The CDR3 is 13 amino acids. Per germline, CDR1 WSHSY and CDR2 SAAADI. As DNA, the CDR3 is TGCGCCACCTTACAGGGGGCGACCGGGGAGCTGTTTTTT. It yields the protein CATLQGATGELFF.

The chain joins TRBV5-4 to TRBJ2-7; 9 bases are a match to TRBD2. The CDR3 has 14 residues. J lost 6 bases, V lost 2 bases, and 6 bases had no gene match. Germline CDR1 reads SGHNT; CDR2 reads YYREEE (reference sequence). CDR3 nucleotides: TGTGCCAGCAGCTTTGCGGGGGGGCTGGGCGAGCAGTACGTC. Translated: CASSFAGGLGEQYV.

This chain links TRBV2 with TRBJ2-7; 8 bases are a match to TRBD1. V lost 4 bases and J lost 2; bases outside the gene matches: 4. Germline loops: CDR1 SNHLY, CDR2 FYNNEI. The CDR3 is 14 amino acids. The CDR3, as DNA: TGTGCCAGCAGTGGTCGACAGGGGACCTACGAGCAGTACGTC. Translated: CASSGRQGTYEQYV.

This chain links TRBV4-2 with TRBJ1-4; TRBD1 might be the D (6 bases). The CDR3 is made up of 14 amino acids. V lost 4 bases, J lost 5 bases, and 11 bases lay in between. Looked up from germline, CDR1 is LGHNA and CDR2 is YNFKEQ. The CDR3 is CASSPRTENEKLFF. CDR3 coding DNA: TGTGCCAGCAGCCCTCGGACAGAAAATGAAAAACTGTTTTTT.

The chain has TRBV4-1 and TRBJ1-1; 8 nucleotides line up with TRBD1. CDR3 size: 15 residues. With V trimmed by 1 base and J by 6 bases, 7 bases remained unmatched. CDR1 is MGHRA, CDR2 YSYEKL, per germline. The CDR3 DNA reads TGCGCCAGCAGCCAAGTGGACAGGGAGTTGGCTGAAGCTTTCTTT. As protein: CASSQVDRELAEAFF.

A word on this clone: Other DNA sequences of this sample code for an identical CDR3. The CDR3 nucleotides are TGTGCCAGCAGCGTAAGGGTCGGGACAGATACGCAGTATTTT. Residues: CASSVRVGTDTQYF. V usage is TRBV9 and J usage is TRBJ2-3, with D unclear. This CDR3 comprises 14 residues. The V gene's germline CDR1 is SGDLS and CDR2 YYNGEE. V was clipped by 1 base and J by 3 bases, with 9 bases between them.

The rearrangement uses TRBV7-9 and TRBJ1-1; no clear D. V was pared by 2 bases and J by 6 bases, with 7 bases between. CDR1 and CDR2 (germline): SEHNR, FQNEAQ (reference sequence). This CDR3 has 12 amino acids. CDR3 amino acids: CASSLTLAEAFF. CDR3 nucleotide sequence: TGTGCCAGCAGCTTAACATTGGCTGAAGCTTTCTTT.

This chain uses TRBV6-5 with TRBJ1-6; 7 bases match TRBD1. Germline CDR1 and CDR2: MNHEY and SVGAGI. The CDR3 spans 14 residues. V trimming: 7 bases; J trimming: 7 bases; junction bases outside the gene matches: 7. CDR3 amino acids: CASNFRQGNSPLHF. CDR3 DNA sequence: TGTGCCAGCAACTTTAGACAGGGAAATTCACCCCTCCACTTT.

The chain combines TRBV19 with TRBJ1-2; tentative D call: TRBD1 (5 bases). This CDR3 region has 14 residues. V dropped 1 base and J dropped 5 bases, with 11 bases sitting between them. From germline, CDR1 is LNHDA and CDR2 SQIVND (reference sequence). The CDR3 sequence: CASSIGGRRYGYTF. The CDR3, as DNA: TGTGCCAGTAGTATAGGGGGCAGGAGATATGGCTACACCTTC.

This rearrangement joins TRBV30 to TRBJ1-4, with unresolved D. The CDR3 has 15 residues. Trimming left V 0 bases short and J 4 bases short, with 12 bases between. Germline lookup yields CDR1 GTSNPN and CDR2 SVGIG (reference sequence). The CDR3 reads CAWSVQQTINEKLFF. The DNA of the CDR3 is TGTGCCTGGAGTGTTCAACAGACCATTAATGAAAAACTGTTTTTT.

V is TRBV9 and J is TRBJ2-5; 8 bases align to TRBD1. Looked up from germline, CDR1 is SGDLS and CDR2 is YYNGEE. This CDR3 has 14 amino acids. V lost 4 bases and J lost 6; bases outside the gene matches: 8. For the CDR3, the DNA is TGTGCCAGCAGCTCGACAGGGGCGGTACAGACCCAGTACTTC. Residues: CASSSTGAVQTQYF.

The chain combines TRBV28 with TRBJ1-1; unclear D gene. The germline V gene has CDR1 MDHEN and CDR2 SYDVKM. CDR3 size: 11 residues. V was trimmed by 6 bases and J by 8 bases, leaving 10 bases between them. The CDR3 reads CASRASREAFF. For the CDR3, the DNA is TGTGCCAGCAGGGCATCGAGAGAAGCTTTCTTT.

The chain links TRBV3-1 (or the pseudogene TRBV3-2) to TRBJ1-6; 7 bases are a match to TRBD1. V lost 1 base and J lost 8; bases outside the gene matches: 2. Looked up from germline, CDR1 is LGHDT and CDR2 is YNNKEL (reference sequence). The CDR3 contains 14 residues. Written as DNA, the CDR3 is TGTGCCAGCAGCCAAGGACAGGGTGATTCACCCCTCCACTTT. As protein: CASSQGQGDSPLHF.

The genes are TRBV4-1 and TRBJ2-7; D is unclear. Germline CDR1 reads MGHRA; CDR2 reads YSYEKL. This CDR3 contains 14 residues. Trimming took off 1 base at V and 3 bases at J, with 10 bases between the two ends. Here the CDR3 reads CASSQAEQGYEQYV. The CDR3 DNA is TGCGCCAGCAGCCAAGCGGAACAAGGCTACGAGCAGTACGTC.

The CDR3 DNA is TGTGCCAGCAGTTTAGGGTGGGAGACCCAGTACTTC. This translates into CASSLGWETQYF. The V gene is TRBV12-3 or TRBV12-4, the J gene TRBJ2-5; D not certain. Trimming cost V 1 base and J 5 bases, with 5 bases left between them. The CDR3 runs to 12 residues.

This chain connects TRBV5-4 to TRBJ2-1, with 7 nucleotides matching TRBD2. Trimming at V came to 0 bases and at J to 8 bases, leaving 14 bases not matched to a gene. Germline CDR1 reads SGHNT; CDR2 reads YYREEE (reference sequence). The CDR3 contains 17 residues. CDR3 protein: CASSLAPAGTSRDEQFF. The CDR3 DNA reads as TGTGCCAGCAGCTTGGCCCCAGCGGGGACGTCTAGGGATGAGCAGTTCTTC.

The chain employs TRBV7-2 and TRBJ2-5, with a possible D match to TRBD1 (5 bases). The CDR3 covers 15 residues. V lost 7 bases, J lost 0 bases, and 15 bases lay in between. Germline V CDR1 and CDR2: SGHTA, FQGNSA. The CDR3 nucleotides are TGTGCCAGCAAGGAGTCCAGGGAAAACCAAGAGACCCAGTACTTC. This gives the protein CASKESRENQETQYF.

This clone was seen a few times. The chain couples TRBV3-1 (or the pseudogene TRBV3-2) to TRBJ2-2; perhaps TRBD1 as D (6 bases). The CDR3 consists of 14 residues. The germline V and J ends were trimmed by 6 bases and 6 bases, with 14 bases remaining between them. Germline V gene lookup returns CDR1 LGHDT and CDR2 YNNKEL (reference sequence). Here the CDR3 DNA reads TGTGCCAGCAGACGCGCAACAGGGTCCGGGGAGCTGTTTTTT. Protein product: CASRRATGSGELFF.